A single sample gave rise to the 14 T cell receptor beta chains below, sequenced in a study of OX40 agonist ivuxolimab in advanced cancers. The library was obtained by the immunoSEQ multiplex PCR assay. Here the immuneACCESS table is served through TCRdb, limited to in-frame sequences with V and J called. Missing clones are a known gap in these copies; in checked studies unresolved V genes cover under half, and the rest lacks a known reason. The sample data list roughly 48,000 clones, and 70% to 90% of these were observed just once. The ten largest make up 9% to 10% of the sample. Material: CD4+ or CD8+ T cells sorted from blood, obtained in a trial of the OX40 agonist ivuxolimab. The receptors were sampled from an adult with an advanced solid tumor such as melanoma, head and neck, liver or kidney cancer.

The V gene is TRBV5-1, the J gene TRBJ2-7, with TRBD2 as a possible D gene (5 bases). The V gene's germline CDR1 is SGHRS and CDR2 YFSETQ. The CDR3 extends over 16 amino acids. V gave up 0 bases and J gave up 1 base, with 14 bases separating them. In DNA form, the CDR3 reads TGCGCCAGCAGCTTGGACTTCCTACGGGGATCCTACGAGCAGTACTTC. Its protein product is CASSLDFLRGSYEQYF. Using reference TRBV5-1 and TRBJ2-7 for the parts outside the CDR3, the full variable domain is KAGVTQTPRYLIKTRGQQVTLSCSPISGHRSVSWYQQTPGQGLQFLFEYFSETQRNKGNFPGRFSGRQFSNSRSEMNVSTLELGDSALYLCASSLDFLRGSYEQYFGPGTRLTVT.

V gene TRBV2 combines with J gene TRBJ2-5; 14 bases agree with TRBD2. Germline CDR1 and CDR2: SNHLY and FYNNEI. The V gene end was trimmed by 8 bases and the J gene end by 5 bases; junction bases not matched to a gene: 10. The CDR3 contains 16 residues. Written as DNA, the CDR3 is TGTGCCAGCTGGGCAGAGTGGACTAGCGGGGGGGAGACCCAGTACTTC. Translated, it gives CASWAEWTSGGETQYF.

Of note for this clone: Other nucleotide sequences from this sample produce the same CDR3. The CDR3 spells CAGGAGAGGRSDTQYF. The CDR3 DNA follows: TGTGCCGGGGGGGCTGGGGCGGGAGGGCGATCAGATACGCAGTATTTT. The chain employs TRBV30 and TRBJ2-3, with 9 bases identical to TRBD2. The germline gives CDR1 GTSNPN, CDR2 SVGIG (reference sequence). The length of the CDR3 is 16 residues. Losses at the gene ends were 8 bases for V and 4 bases for J; bases not matched to a gene: 16.

This clone was recorded once. The chain employs TRBV29-1 and TRBJ2-1; D assignment may be TRBD1 or TRBD2 (6 bases each). CDR1 SQVTM and CDR2 ANQGSEA come from the germline V gene. The CDR3 runs to 16 residues. The CDR3 DNA sequence: TGCATCGGGGGCCCCCCTACTAATTATCCCTACAATGAGCAGTTCTTC. It yields the protein CIGGPPTNYPYNEQFF.

This clone is medium-sized by share. This chain joins TRBV30 and TRBJ2-7, with 7 nucleotides matching TRBD2. This CDR3 comprises 13 residues. Germline values: CDR1 GTSNPN, CDR2 SVGIG (reference sequence). V was pared by 3 bases and J by 1 base, with 3 bases of the junction left unmatched. CDR3 sequence reads: CAWRLAGSYEQYF. The CDR3, as DNA: TGTGCCTGGAGATTAGCGGGTTCCTACGAGCAGTACTTC.

This clone appeared a single time. CDR3 in DNA: TGCGCCAGCAGCCTTGGCACCGGGAGGAGAGAGACCCAGTACTTC. This encodes CASSLGTGRRETQYF. This sequence joins TRBV5-1 and TRBJ2-5, with TRBD2 matching over 7 bases. Germline V lookup: CDR1 SGHRS, CDR2 YFSETQ. The CDR3 extends over 15 amino acids. V was clipped by 4 bases and J by 4 bases; unmatched bases: 10.

The chain couples TRBV19 to TRBJ2-1; TRBD2 agrees at 11 bases. V shed 3 bases and J 8 bases; nucleotides not matched to a gene: 12. The CDR3 has 17 amino acids. Germline values: CDR1 LNHDA, CDR2 SQIVND (reference sequence). The CDR3 reads CASSISASGRRRHEQFF. CDR3 bases: TGTGCCAGTAGTATCTCGGCTAGCGGGAGGAGACGGCATGAGCAGTTCTTC.

This sequence joins TRBV19 and TRBJ2-1; D gene ambiguous. CDR1 is LNHDA and CDR2 is SQIVND in the germline V gene (reference sequence). The ends were cut back, 5 bases at V and 0 bases at J, with 11 bases in the middle. This CDR3 spans 15 amino acids. In nucleotides, the CDR3 is TGTGCCAGTAGTCACGGGCGAAGCTCCTACAATGAGCAGTTCTTC. Translation: CASSHGRSSYNEQFF. The full variable domain, in which reference TRBV19 and TRBJ2-1 provide the parts outside the CDR3, is DGGITQSPKYLFRKEGQNVTLSCEQNLNHDAMYWYRQDPGQGLRLIYYSQIVNDFQKGDIAEGYSVSREKKESFPLTVTSAQKNPTAFYLCASSHGRSSYNEQFFGPGTRLTVL.

The chain links TRBV2 to TRBJ2-1, with 10 bases matching TRBD1. This CDR3 comprises 15 residues. Germline trimming cut 7 bases from V and 2 bases from J; bases unmatched to any gene: 5. Germline CDR1 reads SNHLY; CDR2 reads FYNNEI. As DNA, the CDR3 is TGTGCCAGCAAGCAGGGGACAGGGGCCTACAATGAGCAGTTCTTC. Encoded protein: CASKQGTGAYNEQFF. The full variable domain, rest sourced from reference TRBV2 and TRBJ2-1, is EPEVTQTPSHQVTQMGQEVILRCVPISNHLYFYWYRQILGQKVEFLVSFYNNEISEKSEIFDDQFSVERPDGSNFTLKIRSTKLEDSAMYFCASKQGTGAYNEQFFGPGTRLTVL.

The V call is TRBV5-4, the J call TRBJ2-1; D is unclear. The germline V gene has CDR1 SGHNT and CDR2 YYREEE (reference sequence). The CDR3 extends over 14 amino acids. V lost 4 bases and J lost 3, with 11 bases in between. The chain's CDR3 is CASSPPDDYNEQFF. The CDR3 region has the DNA TGTGCCAGCAGCCCCCCGGACGACTACAATGAGCAGTTCTTC.

The V call is TRBV28, the J call TRBJ1-3; possibly TRBD1 for D (5 bases). Per the germline V gene, CDR1 is MDHEN and CDR2 is SYDVKM. Between the trimmed V and J ends, which lost 9 bases and 3 bases, there was a span of 18 bases. This CDR3 has 15 amino acids. This CDR3 reads CASLMGTDFGNTIYF. CDR3 DNA: TGTGCCAGTCTGATGGGGACGGACTTTGGAAACACCATATATTTT.

CDR3 DNA sequence: TGTGCCAGCAGAGACCGGGACAGGGTAACAGATACGCAGTATTTT. As protein: CASRDRDRVTDTQYF. This chain connects TRBV6-1 to TRBJ2-3, with 9 bases that match TRBD1. V shed 6 bases and J 3 bases; nucleotides not matched to a gene: 7. Germline V gene data show CDR1 as MNHNS and CDR2 as SASEGT. The CDR3 sequence is 15 residues long.

The rearrangement links TRBV9 to TRBJ1-4; D remains ambiguous. V was pared by 0 bases and J by 7 bases, with 13 bases between. This CDR3 region has 15 residues. Per the germline V gene, CDR1 is SGDLS and CDR2 is YYNGEE. The CDR3 nucleotides read TGTGCCAGCAGCGTAGGTCCCTCATCTGTTGAAAAACTGTTTTTT. As protein: CASSVGPSSVEKLFF.

This clone was counted between two and nine times. Other nucleotide sequences in the sample specify the same CDR3. The gene calls are TRBV7-9 and TRBJ2-7; tentative D call: TRBD2 (5 bases). The CDR3 has 14 amino acids. CDR1 and CDR2 from the germline V gene are SEHNR and FQNEAQ (reference sequence). V lost 3 bases, J lost 0 bases, and 9 bases lay in between. In DNA, the CDR3 is TGTGCCAGCAGCTTTAGGGAGAGCTCCTACGAGCAGTACTTC. Its protein is CASSFRESSYEQYF.